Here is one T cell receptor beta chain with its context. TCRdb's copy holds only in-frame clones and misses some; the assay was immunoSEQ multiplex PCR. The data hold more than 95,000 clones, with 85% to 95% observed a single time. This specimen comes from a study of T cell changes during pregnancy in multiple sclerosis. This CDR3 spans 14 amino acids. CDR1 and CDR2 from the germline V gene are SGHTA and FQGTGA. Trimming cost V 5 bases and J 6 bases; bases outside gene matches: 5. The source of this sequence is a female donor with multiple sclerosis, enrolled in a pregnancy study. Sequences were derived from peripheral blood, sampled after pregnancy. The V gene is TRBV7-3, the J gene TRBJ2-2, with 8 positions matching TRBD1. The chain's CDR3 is CASSTATGAGELFF. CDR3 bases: TGTGCCAGCAGCACCGCGACAGGGGCCGGGGAGCTGTTTTTT.